This T cell receptor beta chain was recorded in a study of blood T cell repertoires in COVID-19. This CDR3 comprises 15 residues. Germline V gene lookup returns CDR1 KGHSH and CDR2 LQKENI. Trimming removed 3 bases at V and 3 bases at J, with 14 bases between. This clone occurred once. Sequencing was performed with immunoSEQ multiplex PCR; in TCRdb, only in-frame clones are kept and a portion is missing. The sample carries 40,000 or so clones, over 75% recorded once. Sample: peripheral blood. The chain employs TRBV18 and TRBJ1-2; D gene uncertain. The source is a human donor in a cohort sampled during active COVID-19. CDR3 amino acids: CASSPSGEPDYGYTF. The DNA of the CDR3 is TGTGCCAGCTCACCCTCAGGCGAACCGGACTATGGCTACACCTTC. Combining the CDR3 with reference TRBV18 and TRBJ1-2 gives the whole variable domain NAGVMQNPRHLVRRRGQEARLRCSPMKGHSHVYWYRQLPEEGLKFMVYLQKENIIDESGMPKERFSAEFPKEGPSILRIQQVVRGDSAAYFCASSPSGEPDYGYTFGSGTRLTVV.